The 15 T cell receptor beta chains given below trace back to one sample, sequenced in a study of blood T cell repertoires in COVID-19. Sequencing was performed with immunoSEQ multiplex PCR; in TCRdb, only in-frame clones are kept and a portion is missing. Of about 80,000 clones in the sample, approximately 79% were seen once. Sequenced input: peripheral blood. The receptors were gathered from a man in his 70s with active or convalescent COVID-19.

The count of this clone is one. V is TRBV6-5 and J is TRBJ2-7; 9 nucleotides match TRBD1. CDR3 length equals 13 residues. CDR1 and CDR2 from the germline V gene are MNHEY and SVGAGI. Losses at the gene ends were 9 bases for V and 1 base for J; bases not matched to a gene: 4. DNA for the CDR3: TGTGCCAGTGGGACAGGGAGGTCCTACGAGCAGTACTTC. Its protein product is CASGTGRSYEQYF.

The CDR3 DNA sequence: TGTGCCAGCAGCGAGGAGGGGACTAGCGGAGCCCGACAGTACTTC. Translated, it gives CASSEEGTSGARQYF. V and J are TRBV11-3 and TRBJ2-7; TRBD2 matches at 11 bases. The CDR3 has 15 residues. V lost 5 bases, J lost 10 bases, and 13 bases stayed unmatched. From germline, CDR1 is SGHNT and CDR2 YENEEA.

The chain couples TRBV5-1 to TRBJ1-2, with a possible D match to TRBD1 (6 bases). V was shortened by 0 bases and J by 8 bases, with 14 bases between the two germline ends. This CDR3 has 14 residues. Germline CDR1 is SGHRS and CDR2 is YFSETQ. CDR3 residues: CASSLEGDRRGYTF. DNA for the CDR3: TGCGCCAGCAGCTTGGAGGGGGACCGAAGGGGCTACACCTTC.

V is TRBV5-4 and J is TRBJ2-7; D may be TRBD1 (5 bases). Trimming took off 2 bases at V and 4 bases at J, with 10 bases between the two ends. Per germline, CDR1 SGHNT and CDR2 YYREEE (reference sequence). The CDR3 extends over 13 amino acids. CDR3 sequence reads: CASSLDRRYEQYF. DNA for the CDR3: TGTGCCAGCAGCTTAGACAGACGATACGAGCAGTACTTC. Full variable domain (remainder filled in from reference TRBV5-4 and TRBJ2-7): ETGVTQSPTHLIKTRGQQVTLRCSSQSGHNTVSWYQQALGQGPQFIFQYYREEENGRGNFPPRFSGLQFPNYSSELNVNALELDDSALYLCASSLDRRYEQYFGPGTRLTVT.

The chain uses TRBV7-9 and TRBJ2-3; 12 positions match TRBD2. The CDR3 totals 16 residues. The J segment lost 0 bases and the V segment lost 5 bases, leaving 3 bases of the junction unmatched. The germline V gene encodes CDR1 SEHNR and CDR2 FQNEAQ (reference sequence). Here the CDR3 DNA reads TGTGCCAGCAGCATAACTAGCGGGGGGAGCACAGATACGCAGTATTTT. Protein sequence: CASSITSGGSTDTQYF.

J is TRBJ1-1 and V is TRBV10-3, with D unclear. Germline loops: CDR1 ENHRY, CDR2 SYGVKD. The CDR3 totals 11 residues. V lost 3 bases and J 4 bases, leaving 3 bases between the germline ends. The CDR3 sequence is CAISELTEAFF. In nucleotides, the CDR3 is TGTGCCATCAGTGAACTCACTGAAGCTTTCTTT.

V and J are TRBV4-1 and TRBJ2-1; 12 bases line up with TRBD2. CDR1 and CDR2 from the germline V gene are MGHRA and YSYEKL. The trim removed 4 bases at V and 2 bases at J, leaving 9 bases unmatched. The CDR3 has 18 amino acids. The CDR3 nucleotides read TGCGCCAGCAGCCTTCGGACTAGCGGGGCCACGGCCTACAATGAGCAGTTCTTC. Protein sequence: CASSLRTSGATAYNEQFF.

This clone appeared a few times. The chain uses TRBV10-1 and TRBJ2-7; 9 nucleotides align to TRBD1. Germline V lookup: CDR1 WNHNN, CDR2 SYGVQD (reference sequence). Trimming at V came to 3 bases and at J to 6 bases, leaving 9 bases not matched to a gene. This CDR3 spans 15 amino acids. The CDR3 loop reads CASSDPGQGNAEQYF. The CDR3, as DNA: TGCGCCAGCAGTGACCCGGGACAGGGCAATGCCGAGCAGTACTTC.

The rearrangement links TRBV14 to TRBJ1-1; no firm D call. Trimming stripped 0 bases from V and 1 base from J, with 12 bases between. The CDR3 spans 16 residues. The V gene's germline CDR1 is SGHDN and CDR2 FVKESK. CDR3 DNA: TGTGCCAGCAGCCAAGATAGCGGGTGGGCGAACACTGAAGCTTTCTTT. Translating gives CASSQDSGWANTEAFF.

The chain joins TRBV6-2 or TRBV6-3 to TRBJ2-2; D unclear. The CDR3 contains 18 residues. The germline CDR1 and CDR2 sequences are MNHEY and SVGEGT. The V end was cut by 2 bases, the J end by 2 bases, with 18 bases between. The CDR3 DNA is TGTGCCAGCAGTTACGTACGTAGCAGCCGACCTAACACCGGGGAGCTGTTTTTT. Residues: CASSYVRSSRPNTGELFF.

Worth noting for this clone: Germline and junction disagree at one end, which may indicate a read error. The rearrangement uses TRBV18 and TRBJ2-7; 8 positions agree with TRBD1. The CDR3 has 13 amino acids. Germline V gene data show CDR1 as KGHSH and CDR2 as LQKENI. The CDR3 DNA sequence: TGTGCCAGCGGACAGGGTGGGTCCTCCGAGCAGTACTTC. It yields the protein CASGQGGSSEQYF.

The V and J genes are TRBV6-6 and TRBJ1-2; D not certain. The CDR3 spans 11 residues. V gave up 6 bases and J gave up 3 bases, with 5 bases separating them. CDR1 is MNHNY and CDR2 is SVGAGI in the germline V gene (reference sequence). CDR3 sequence (DNA): TGTGCCAGCAGACGGGACTATGGCTACACCTTC. This encodes CASRRDYGYTF.

The CDR3 here is CASSSGQGHDEKAFF. The CDR3, as DNA: TGCGCCAGCAGCTCGGGACAGGGGCACGATGAGAAAGCTTTCTTT. The rearrangement links TRBV5-1 to TRBJ1-1; 10 nucleotides agree with TRBD1. The V segment lost 3 bases and the J segment 9 bases; nucleotides outside the gene matches: 11. Germline values: CDR1 SGHRS, CDR2 YFSETQ. There are 15 residues in the CDR3.

The V and J genes are TRBV6-5 and TRBJ1-5, with TRBD1 as a possible D gene (5 bases). CDR1 MNHEY and CDR2 SVGAGI come from the germline V gene. The CDR3 totals 15 residues. V was trimmed by 5 bases and J by 0 bases, leaving 11 bases between them. CDR3 nucleotide sequence: TGTGCCAGCAGTACAACGGACAATAGCAATCAGCCCCAGCATTTT. It codes for CASSTTDNSNQPQHF.

The J gene is TRBJ2-1, the V gene TRBV9; D not certain. V lost 0 bases, J lost 7 bases, and 5 bases lay in between. This CDR3 is 12 amino acids long. CDR1 is SGDLS, CDR2 YYNGEE, per germline. CDR3: CASSVDQNEQFF. CDR3 nucleotide sequence: TGTGCCAGCAGCGTAGATCAAAATGAGCAGTTCTTC.